A selection of T cell receptor beta chains follows, all from one sample in a study of blood T cell repertoires in COVID-19. Assay used: immunoSEQ multiplex PCR; TCRdb lists only in-frame clones, some missing. Of some 140,000 clones in the sample, approximately 79% are singletons; the top ten hold around 2.4%. The sequenced material came from PBMCs or T cells enriched from blood (not recorded which). All receptors come from a man aged 40-49 years with acute COVID-19. The CDR3 runs from the conserved cysteine through the conserved F or W. Each record gives: CDR3 DNA, CDR3 protein, J gene, clone size, D gene, V gene. A D gene is named only where the DNA matches it firmly. Not every row has a clone size; where given, it reads once, few, many or a size class.

CDR3nt: TGTGCCACGGGGGACACCTACCAAGAGACCCAGTACTTC; CDR3aa: CATGDTYQETQYF; j_gene: TRBJ2-5; abundance: NA; d_gene: NA; v_gene: TRBV24-1
CDR3nt: TGTGCCAGCATAGATTATATGAACACTGAAGCTTTCTTT; CDR3aa: CASIDYMNTEAFF; j_gene: TRBJ1-1; abundance: NA; d_gene: NA; v_gene: TRBV27
CDR3nt: TGTGCCAGCAGATACCAGTCCGAGCAGTACTTC; CDR3aa: CASRYQSEQYF; j_gene: TRBJ2-7; abundance: NA; d_gene: NA; v_gene: TRBV12-3/TRBV12-4
CDR3nt: TGCGCCAGCAGCCTGCTAGCGGTTTTCACAGATACGCAGTATTTT; CDR3aa: CASSLLAVFTDTQYF; j_gene: TRBJ2-3; abundance: NA; d_gene: TRBD2; v_gene: TRBV5-1
CDR3nt: TGTGCCAGCAGCTCCGGACTAGCGGGGGTGAGCACAGATACGCAGTATTTT; CDR3aa: CASSSGLAGVSTDTQYF; j_gene: TRBJ2-3; abundance: NA; d_gene: TRBD2; v_gene: TRBV11-3
CDR3nt: TGTGCCAGCAGTGCCCATCCCTCCTACGAGCAGTACTTC; CDR3aa: CASSAHPSYEQYF; j_gene: TRBJ2-7; abundance: few; d_gene: NA; v_gene: TRBV2
CDR3nt: TGTGCCAGCAGCTTCTCGGGGGGCACCGGGGAGCTGTTTTTT; CDR3aa: CASSFSGGTGELFF; j_gene: TRBJ2-2; abundance: NA; d_gene: TRBD2; v_gene: TRBV11-2
CDR3nt: TGTGCCACCCTTTGGACACCTCTCTATGGCTACACCTTC; CDR3aa: CATLWTPLYGYTF; j_gene: TRBJ1-2; abundance: NA; d_gene: NA; v_gene: TRBV6-5
CDR3nt: TGTGCCACCAGTGACCGAGGACAGCCCCGGGTGCAGTATTTT; CDR3aa: CATSDRGQPRVQYF; j_gene: TRBJ2-3; abundance: NA; d_gene: NA; v_gene: TRBV24-1
CDR3nt: TGTGCCAGCAGCCCACTAGCGTTGGAAGAGACCCAGTACTTC; CDR3aa: CASSPLALEETQYF; j_gene: TRBJ2-5; abundance: NA; d_gene: TRBD2; v_gene: TRBV7-2
CDR3nt: TGTGCCAGCACCACCGGACTAGGCACAGATACGCAGTATTTT; CDR3aa: CASTTGLGTDTQYF; j_gene: TRBJ2-3; abundance: NA; d_gene: TRBD2; v_gene: TRBV13
CDR3nt: TGTGCCAGCAGTGACCTACCGGGACAGGGGGCTTACGAGCAGTACTTC; CDR3aa: CASSDLPGQGAYEQYF; j_gene: TRBJ2-7; abundance: NA; d_gene: TRBD1; v_gene: TRBV2
CDR3nt: TGCGCCAGCAGCTTGAACCCGGGGACTGAAGCTTTCTTT; CDR3aa: CASSLNPGTEAFF; j_gene: TRBJ1-1; abundance: NA; d_gene: NA; v_gene: TRBV5-1
CDR3nt: TGTGCCAGCAGTTTGGCAGGGGTGGAGGAAAAACTGTTTTTT; CDR3aa: CASSLAGVEEKLFF; j_gene: TRBJ1-4; abundance: NA; d_gene: NA; v_gene: TRBV27
CDR3nt: TGTGCCACCAGCAGAGAGCTTTCCGGGACAGGGAGAGGCTACACCTTC; CDR3aa: CATSRELSGTGRGYTF; j_gene: TRBJ1-2; abundance: few; d_gene: TRBD1; v_gene: TRBV15
CDR3nt: TGTGCCAGCAGGGGACAGGGTGATCGGGGCTACACCTTC; CDR3aa: CASRGQGDRGYTF; j_gene: TRBJ1-2; abundance: NA; d_gene: TRBD1; v_gene: TRBV2
CDR3nt: TGTGCCAGCAGCCAAGATCAAGGAGGGCCCTATGGCTACACCTTC; CDR3aa: CASSQDQGGPYGYTF; j_gene: TRBJ1-2; abundance: NA; d_gene: NA; v_gene: TRBV3-1/TRBV3-2
CDR3nt: TGTGCCAGCAGCCCAAAGGGGGCTGGGTATGGCTACACCTTC; CDR3aa: CASSPKGAGYGYTF; j_gene: TRBJ1-2; abundance: few; d_gene: NA; v_gene: TRBV21-1
CDR3nt: TGTGCCAGCACGCCTAACAGGGGGCAACAGCCCCAGCATTTT; CDR3aa: CASTPNRGQQPQHF; j_gene: TRBJ1-5; abundance: NA; d_gene: TRBD1; v_gene: TRBV28
CDR3nt: TGTGCCGGCCGGGGGGCAGGCCAAGACATTCAGTACTTC; CDR3aa: CAGRGAGQDIQYF; j_gene: TRBJ2-4; abundance: NA; d_gene: NA; v_gene: TRBV7-9
CDR3nt: TGCGCCAGCAGCTTGGTAGGGACTAGAGAAACCGGGGAGCTGTTTTTT; CDR3aa: CASSLVGTRETGELFF; j_gene: TRBJ2-2; abundance: NA; d_gene: TRBD2; v_gene: TRBV5-1
CDR3nt: TGTGCCAGCAGTGCCTCCCCCCACGGGGATGAGCAGTTCTTC; CDR3aa: CASSASPHGDEQFF; j_gene: TRBJ2-1; abundance: NA; d_gene: NA; v_gene: TRBV6-4